These 10 T cell receptor beta chains share one sample of origin, sequenced in a study of T cell responses to AZD1222 COVID-19 vaccine. Sequenced by immunoSEQ multiplex PCR; TCRdb stores in-frame clones only, minus some. The sample contains tens of thousands of clones, around 90% of which appear only once. This material consisted of peripheral blood, taken 28 days after the second AZD1222 dose. The receptors come from an adult who received the AZD1222 COVID-19 vaccine.

The CDR3 DNA follows: TGCAGCGTTGAAATGGGACAGCAAGCTTTCTTT. Translation gives CSVEMGQQAFF. The V and J genes are TRBV29-1 and TRBJ1-1; 7 bases match TRBD1. The germline V gene has CDR1 SQVTM and CDR2 ANQGSEA. This CDR3 is 11 amino acids long. The J segment lost 9 bases and the V segment lost 2 bases, leaving 3 bases of the junction unmatched.

CDR3 loop: CASSRRGVDEQFF. The DNA for the CDR3 is TGTGCCAGCAGCCGACGAGGTGTGGATGAGCAGTTCTTC. The V gene is TRBV9, the J gene TRBJ2-1; D unclear. This CDR3 contains 13 residues. In germline, CDR1 is SGDLS, CDR2 YYNGEE. V lost 4 bases and J 8 bases, leaving 13 bases between the germline ends. Full variable domain (missing parts from reference TRBV9 and TRBJ2-1): DSGVTQTPKHLITATGQRVTLRCSPRSGDLSVYWYQQSLDQGLQFLIQYYNGEERAKGNILERFSAQQFPDLHSELNLSSLELGDSALYFCASSRRGVDEQFFGPGTRLTVL.

The table lists this clone with a count of one. DNA of the CDR3: TGTGCCAGCAGAACTAGCGGGGGACCATACAATGAGCAGTTCTTC. Translation: CASRTSGGPYNEQFF. The chain carries TRBV5-8 and TRBJ2-1; 11 nucleotides match TRBD2. CDR3 length: 15 amino acids. In germline, CDR1 is SGHTS, CDR2 YDEGEE. The junction had 5 bases not matched to a gene; V was cut back by 5 bases and J by 4 bases.

This rearrangement joins TRBV4-3 to TRBJ1-1; TRBD1 matches at 7 bases. CDR3 length: 16 residues. V gave up 0 bases and J gave up 5 bases; unmatched junction bases: 9. Per germline, CDR1 LGHNA and CDR2 YSLEER. The CDR3 spells CASSQEGGRGTTEAFF. DNA for the CDR3: TGCGCCAGCAGCCAAGAGGGAGGCAGGGGGACAACTGAAGCTTTCTTT.

The chain uses TRBV4-3 and TRBJ1-5; D call uncertain. The CDR3 runs 13 residues. Germline V gene lookup returns CDR1 LGHNA and CDR2 YSLEER. Trimming shortened V by 0 bases and J by 7 bases, and 7 bases separated the two germline ends. The CDR3 sequence is CASSQELRQPQHF. The CDR3 DNA sequence: TGCGCCAGCAGCCAAGAATTAAGGCAGCCCCAGCATTTT.

This chain joins TRBV10-1 and TRBJ1-1, with TRBD1 as a possible D gene (5 bases). Germline lookup yields CDR1 WNHNN and CDR2 SYGVQD (reference sequence). The V gene lost 5 bases and the J gene lost 1 base, with 11 bases spanning the gap. The CDR3 loop spans 14 amino acids. The CDR3 spells CASSKVQGNTEAFF. CDR3 in DNA: TGCGCCAGCAGTAAGGTCCAGGGGAACACTGAAGCTTTCTTT.

The chain carries TRBV5-1 and TRBJ2-1; a possible D gene is TRBD1 (5 bases). The length of the CDR3 is 12 residues. Germline CDR1 is SGHRS and CDR2 is YFSETQ. V lost 4 bases, J lost 8 bases, and 10 bases lay in between. CDR3 residues: CASSRTLDEQFF. CDR3 nucleotide sequence: TGCGCCAGCAGCCGGACATTGGATGAGCAGTTCTTC.

This chain uses TRBV5-4 with TRBJ2-7, with 8 bases that match TRBD1. V was pared by 4 bases and J by 6 bases, with 9 bases of the junction left unmatched. Germline CDR1 SGHNT, CDR2 YYREEE (reference sequence). The CDR3 spans 14 residues. The CDR3 region is CASSPRQGNSEQYF. DNA of the CDR3: TGTGCCAGCAGCCCCAGACAGGGGAATAGCGAGCAGTACTTC.

The CDR3 DNA reads TGTGCCAGCAAGGTAGCCGGGGCTGGAAACACCATATATTTT. Its translation is CASKVAGAGNTIYF. This chain connects TRBV14 to TRBJ1-3; no firm D call. Trimming shortened V by 7 bases and J by 2 bases, and 12 bases separated the two germline ends. CDR3 length: 14 amino acids. CDR1 is SGHDN and CDR2 is FVKESK in the germline V gene.

This clone was seen a single time. V and J are TRBV4-1 and TRBJ1-2; TRBD1 might be the D (5 bases). CDR1 is MGHRA, CDR2 YSYEKL, per germline. The CDR3 contains 14 residues. V was pared by 3 bases and J by 6 bases, with 14 bases between. CDR3: CASSQVAQGHGYTF. In DNA form, the CDR3 reads TGCGCCAGCAGCCAGGTCGCGCAGGGCCATGGCTACACCTTC.